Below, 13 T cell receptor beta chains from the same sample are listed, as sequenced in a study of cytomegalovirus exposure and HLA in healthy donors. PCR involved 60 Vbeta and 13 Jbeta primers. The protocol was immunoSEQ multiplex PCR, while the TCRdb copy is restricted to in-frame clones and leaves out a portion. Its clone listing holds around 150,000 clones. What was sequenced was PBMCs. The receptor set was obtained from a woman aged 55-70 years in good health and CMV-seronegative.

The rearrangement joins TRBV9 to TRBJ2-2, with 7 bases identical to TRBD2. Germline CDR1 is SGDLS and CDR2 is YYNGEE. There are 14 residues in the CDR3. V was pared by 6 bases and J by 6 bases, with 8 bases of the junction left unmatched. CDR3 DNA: TGTGCCAGCACCTTTAGGGCGGGAGCCGGGGAGCTGTTTTTT. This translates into CASTFRAGAGELFF.

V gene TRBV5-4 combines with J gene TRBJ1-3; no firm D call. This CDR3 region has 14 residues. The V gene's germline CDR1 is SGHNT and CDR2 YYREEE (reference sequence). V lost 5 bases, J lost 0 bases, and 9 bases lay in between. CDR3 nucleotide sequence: TGTGCCAGCAGTCCCGACTCCTCTGGAAACACCATATATTTT. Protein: CASSPDSSGNTIYF. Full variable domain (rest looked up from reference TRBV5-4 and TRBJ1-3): ETGVTQSPTHLIKTRGQQVTLRCSSQSGHNTVSWYQQALGQGPQFIFQYYREEENGRGNFPPRFSGLQFPNYSSELNVNALELDDSALYLCASSPDSSGNTIYFGEGSWLTVV.

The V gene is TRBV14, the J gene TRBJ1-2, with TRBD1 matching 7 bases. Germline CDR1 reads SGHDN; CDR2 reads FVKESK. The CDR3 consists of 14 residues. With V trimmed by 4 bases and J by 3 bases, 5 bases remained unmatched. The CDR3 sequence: CASSPGQAYYGYTF. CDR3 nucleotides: TGTGCCAGCAGCCCCGGACAGGCTTACTATGGCTACACCTTC.

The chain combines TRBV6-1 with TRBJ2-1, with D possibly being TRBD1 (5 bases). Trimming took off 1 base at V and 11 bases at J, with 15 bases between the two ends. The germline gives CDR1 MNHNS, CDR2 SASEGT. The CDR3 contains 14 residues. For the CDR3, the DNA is TGTGCCAGCAGTGAAGGACGACATTCAGGGAAGCAGTTCTTC. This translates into CASSEGRHSGKQFF.

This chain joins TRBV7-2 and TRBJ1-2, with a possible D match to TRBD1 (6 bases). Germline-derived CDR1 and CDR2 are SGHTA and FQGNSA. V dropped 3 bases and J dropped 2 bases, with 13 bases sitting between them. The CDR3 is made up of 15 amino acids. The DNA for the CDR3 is TGTGCCAGCAGCTTCTCACATGGACAGAACTATGGCTACACCTTC. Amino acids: CASSFSHGQNYGYTF.

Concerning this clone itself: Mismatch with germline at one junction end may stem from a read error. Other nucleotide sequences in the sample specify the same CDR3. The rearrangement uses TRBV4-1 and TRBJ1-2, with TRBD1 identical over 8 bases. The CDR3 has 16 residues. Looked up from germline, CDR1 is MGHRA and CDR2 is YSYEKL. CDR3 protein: CASSPGQGSGSRGYTF. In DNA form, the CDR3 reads TGCGCCAGTAGCCCCGGACAGGGTAGTGGCTCTCGTGGCTACACCTTC.

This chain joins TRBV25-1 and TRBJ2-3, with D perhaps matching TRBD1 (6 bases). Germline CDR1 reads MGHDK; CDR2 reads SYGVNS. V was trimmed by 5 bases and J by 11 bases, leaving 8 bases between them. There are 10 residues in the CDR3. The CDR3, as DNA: TGTGCCAGCAGTAGGGGGATGCAGTATTTT. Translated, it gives CASSRGMQYF.

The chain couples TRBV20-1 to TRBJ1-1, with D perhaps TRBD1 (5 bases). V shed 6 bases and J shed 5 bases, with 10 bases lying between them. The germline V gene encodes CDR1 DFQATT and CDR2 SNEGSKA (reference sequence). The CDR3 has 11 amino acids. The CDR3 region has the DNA TGCAGTGCCCAGACAGATACTGAAGCTTTCTTT. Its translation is CSAQTDTEAFF.

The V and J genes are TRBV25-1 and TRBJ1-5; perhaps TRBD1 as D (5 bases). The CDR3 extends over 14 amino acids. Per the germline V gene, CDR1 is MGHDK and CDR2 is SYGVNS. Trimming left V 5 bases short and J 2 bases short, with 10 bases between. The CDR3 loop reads CASSRRGGNQPQHF. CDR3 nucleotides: TGTGCCAGCAGTCGGAGGGGCGGCAATCAGCCCCAGCATTTT.

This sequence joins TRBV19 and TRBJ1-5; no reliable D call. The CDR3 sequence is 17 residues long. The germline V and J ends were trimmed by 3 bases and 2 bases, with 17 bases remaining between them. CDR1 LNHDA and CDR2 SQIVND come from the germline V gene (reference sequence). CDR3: CASSIFGGLGGNQPQHF. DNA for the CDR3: TGTGCCAGTAGTATTTTTGGAGGGCTTGGTGGCAATCAGCCCCAGCATTTT.

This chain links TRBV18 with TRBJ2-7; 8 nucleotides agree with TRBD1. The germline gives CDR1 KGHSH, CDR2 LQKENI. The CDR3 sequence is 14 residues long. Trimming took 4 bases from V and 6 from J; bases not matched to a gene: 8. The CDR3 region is CASSQGTGGIEQYF. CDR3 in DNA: TGTGCCAGCTCACAGGGAACAGGGGGGATCGAGCAGTACTTC.

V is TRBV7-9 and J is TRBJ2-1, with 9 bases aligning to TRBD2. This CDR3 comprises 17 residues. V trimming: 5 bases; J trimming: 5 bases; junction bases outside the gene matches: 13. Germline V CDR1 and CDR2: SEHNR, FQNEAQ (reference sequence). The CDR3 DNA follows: TGTGCCAGCAGCCGTTATCTAGCGGGGTTCTACGACAATGAGCAGTTCTTC. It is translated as CASSRYLAGFYDNEQFF.

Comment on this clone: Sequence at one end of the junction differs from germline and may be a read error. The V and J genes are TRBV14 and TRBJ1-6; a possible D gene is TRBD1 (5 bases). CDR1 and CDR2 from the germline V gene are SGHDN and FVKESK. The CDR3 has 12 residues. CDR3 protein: CASSQGCEARDF. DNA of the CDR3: TGTGCCAGCAGCCAAGGATGTGAGGCCAGGGACTTT.